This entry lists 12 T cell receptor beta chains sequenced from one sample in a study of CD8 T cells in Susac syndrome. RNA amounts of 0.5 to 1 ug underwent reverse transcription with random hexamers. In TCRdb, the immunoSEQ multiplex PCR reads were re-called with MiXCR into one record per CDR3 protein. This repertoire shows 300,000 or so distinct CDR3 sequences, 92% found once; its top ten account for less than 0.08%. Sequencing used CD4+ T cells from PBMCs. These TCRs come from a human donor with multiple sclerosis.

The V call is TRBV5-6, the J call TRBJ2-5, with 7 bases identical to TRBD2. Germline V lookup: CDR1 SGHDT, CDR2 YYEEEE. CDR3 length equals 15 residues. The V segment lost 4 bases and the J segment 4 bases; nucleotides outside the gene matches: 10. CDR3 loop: CASSPWAAGVETQYF. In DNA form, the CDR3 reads TGTGCCAGCAGCCCTTGGGCGGCGGGAGTAGAGACCCAGTACTTC.

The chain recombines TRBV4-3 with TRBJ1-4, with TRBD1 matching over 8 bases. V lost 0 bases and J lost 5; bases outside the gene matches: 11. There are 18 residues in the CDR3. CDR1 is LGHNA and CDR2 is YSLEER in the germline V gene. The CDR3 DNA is TGCGCCAGCAGCCAAGATGGGGGCAGGGGGCGGTTAAATGAAAAACTGTTTTTT. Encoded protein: CASSQDGGRGRLNEKLFF.

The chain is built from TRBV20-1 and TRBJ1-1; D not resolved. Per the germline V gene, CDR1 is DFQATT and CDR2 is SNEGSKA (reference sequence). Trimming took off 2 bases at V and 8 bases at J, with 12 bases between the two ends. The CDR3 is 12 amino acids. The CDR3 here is CSARNPVAEAFF. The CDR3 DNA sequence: TGCAGTGCTAGAAATCCCGTGGCCGAAGCTTTCTTT.

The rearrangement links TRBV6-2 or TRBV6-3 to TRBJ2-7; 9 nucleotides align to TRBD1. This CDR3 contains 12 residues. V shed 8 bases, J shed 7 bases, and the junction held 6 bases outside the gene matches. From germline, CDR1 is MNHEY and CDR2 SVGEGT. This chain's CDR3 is CASRTGAREQYF. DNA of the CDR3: TGTGCCAGCCGGACAGGGGCGAGAGAGCAGTACTTC.

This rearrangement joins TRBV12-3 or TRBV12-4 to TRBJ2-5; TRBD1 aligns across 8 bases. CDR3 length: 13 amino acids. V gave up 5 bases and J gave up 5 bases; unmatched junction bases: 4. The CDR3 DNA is TGTGCCAGCAGTAGACAGGGGCCGGAGACCCAGTACTTC. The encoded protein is CASSRQGPETQYF.

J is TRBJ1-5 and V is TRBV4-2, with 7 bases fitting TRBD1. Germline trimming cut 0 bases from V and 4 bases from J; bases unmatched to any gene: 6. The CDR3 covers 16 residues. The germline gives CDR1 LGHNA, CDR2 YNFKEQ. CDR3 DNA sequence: TGTGCCAGCAGCCAAGATGGGGGACAGCTAAATCAGCCCCAGCATTTT. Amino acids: CASSQDGGQLNQPQHF.

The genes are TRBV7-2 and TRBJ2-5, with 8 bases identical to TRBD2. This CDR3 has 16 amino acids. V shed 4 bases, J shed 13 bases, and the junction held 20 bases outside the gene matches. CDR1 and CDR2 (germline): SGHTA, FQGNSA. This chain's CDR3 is CASSSRTSRPFRERYF. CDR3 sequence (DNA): TGTGCCAGCAGCTCCCGGACTAGCCGACCTTTCCGAGAGCGGTACTTC. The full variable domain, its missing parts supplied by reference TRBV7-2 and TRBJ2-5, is GAGVSQSPSNKVTEKGKDVELRCDPISGHTALYWYRQSLGQGLEFLIYFQGNSAPDKSGLPSDRFSAERTGGSVSTLTIQRTQQEDSAVYLCASSSRTSRPFRERYFGPGTRLLVL.

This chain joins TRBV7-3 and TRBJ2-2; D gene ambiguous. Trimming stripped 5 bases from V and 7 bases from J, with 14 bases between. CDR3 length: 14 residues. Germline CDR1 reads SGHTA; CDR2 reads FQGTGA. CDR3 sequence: CASSLPSLGGELFF. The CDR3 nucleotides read TGTGCCAGCAGCCTCCCTTCGTTGGGCGGGGAGCTGTTTTTT.

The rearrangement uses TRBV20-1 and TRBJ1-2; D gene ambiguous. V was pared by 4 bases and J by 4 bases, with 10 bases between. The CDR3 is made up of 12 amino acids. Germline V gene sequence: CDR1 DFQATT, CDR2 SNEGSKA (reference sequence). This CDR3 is CSANRRFYGYTF. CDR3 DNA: TGCAGTGCTAATAGGAGATTCTATGGCTACACCTTC.

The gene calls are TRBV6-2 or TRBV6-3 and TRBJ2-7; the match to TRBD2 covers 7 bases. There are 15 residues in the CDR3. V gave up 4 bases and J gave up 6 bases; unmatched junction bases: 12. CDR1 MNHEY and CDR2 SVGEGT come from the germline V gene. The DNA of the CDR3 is TGTGCCAGCAGTTCCCACGTGGGGGGGTTCCGCGAGCAGTACTTC. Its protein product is CASSSHVGGFREQYF.

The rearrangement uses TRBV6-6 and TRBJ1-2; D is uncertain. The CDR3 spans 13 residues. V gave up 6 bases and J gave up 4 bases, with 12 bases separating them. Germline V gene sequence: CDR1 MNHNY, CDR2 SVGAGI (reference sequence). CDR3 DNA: TGTGCCAGCAGCCCGACGGTCTTCTATGGCTACACCTTC. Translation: CASSPTVFYGYTF.

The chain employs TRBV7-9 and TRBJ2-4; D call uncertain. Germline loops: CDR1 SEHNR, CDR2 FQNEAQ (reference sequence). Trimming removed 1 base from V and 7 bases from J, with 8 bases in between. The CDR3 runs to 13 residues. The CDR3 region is CASSLVWANIQYF. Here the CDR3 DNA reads TGTGCCAGCAGCTTAGTATGGGCCAACATTCAGTACTTC.